A selection of T cell receptor beta chains follows, all from one sample in a study of blood T cells in healthy people across ages. TCRdb re-called the 5' RACE reads with MiXCR, one entry per CDR3 protein. There are about 730,000 distinct CDR3 sequences in the sample; 43% occur only once, and around 20% lies in the top ten. The specimen was blood. The receptors were gathered from a woman aged 60-70 years in good health. Both conserved end residues are part of each CDR3. Fields, in order: D gene, J gene, clone size, V gene, CDR3 protein, CDR3 DNA. The D gene is left open where the match is weak. Only part of the rows carry a size: once, few, many, or a class if the clone is expanded.

>.|TRBJ2-6|many|TRBV28
CASTGEPGANVLTF
TGTGCCAGCACCGGGGAGCCTGGGGCCAACGTCCTGACTTTC
>.|TRBJ1-5|.|TRBV24-1
CATSRESQGGISSNQPQHF
TGTGCCACCAGTCGGGAAAGTCAGGGCGGGATCTCTAGCAATCAGCCCCAGCATTTT
>.|TRBJ1-4|few|TRBV15
CATSRDGARGEKLFF
TGTGCCACCAGCAGAGATGGGGCCAGGGGTGAAAAACTGTTTTTT
>.|TRBJ2-1|few|TRBV27
CASSHHGGGPDNEQFF
TGTGCCAGCAGTCACCACGGCGGAGGGCCTGACAATGAGCAGTTCTTC
>.|TRBJ2-1|few|TRBV6-5
CASSYSIRARNAAGEQFF
TGTGCCAGCAGTTACTCGATTCGAGCGAGGAATGCGGCGGGTGAGCAGTTCTTC
>.|TRBJ1-5|few|TRBV5-1
CASSLGSGDQPQHF
TGCGCCAGCAGCTTGGGCTCGGGGGATCAGCCCCAGCATTTT
>TRBD1|TRBJ1-4|.|TRBV5-1
CASSQAGGEKLFF
TGCGCCAGCAGCCAAGCAGGGGGCGAAAAACTGTTTTTT
>.|TRBJ2-7|.|TRBV6-2/TRBV6-3
CASTARSGAYEQYF
TGTGCCAGCACCGCCCGGTCAGGGGCCTACGAGCAGTACTTC
>.|TRBJ2-7|.|TRBV25-1
CASIGAVYYEQYF
TGTGCCAGCATTGGGGCAGTCTACTACGAGCAGTACTTC
>TRBD1|TRBJ2-7|few|TRBV9
CASSLGGGTGIDEQYF
TGTGCCAGCAGCCTCGGAGGAGGGACAGGTATCGACGAGCAGTACTTC
>TRBD2|TRBJ2-1|many|TRBV29-1
CSLGLAGVRSSYNEQFF
TGCAGCTTGGGACTAGCGGGAGTTAGGAGCTCCTACAATGAGCAGTTCTTC
>.|TRBJ1-1|once|TRBV11-2
CASSPRRGRGSEAFF
TGTGCCAGCAGCCCCCGCAGGGGCAGGGGCTCCGAAGCTTTCTTT
>.|TRBJ1-1|.|TRBV5-1
CASSIRGGDNTEAFF
TGCGCCAGCAGCATCAGAGGGGGGGACAACACTGAAGCTTTCTTT
>TRBD1|TRBJ1-2|few|TRBV5-1
CASSAKNPGQANYGYTF
TGCGCCAGCAGCGCAAAGAATCCGGGACAGGCCAACTATGGCTACACCTTC
>TRBD2|TRBJ2-1|many|TRBV18
CASSPPTSGGGNEQFF
TGTGCCAGCTCACCCCCGACTAGCGGGGGCGGAAATGAGCAGTTCTTC
>.|TRBJ1-2|.|TRBV4-2
CASNPEWGGDYGYTF
TGTGCCAGCAACCCGGAGTGGGGGGGTGACTATGGCTACACCTTC
>TRBD2|TRBJ2-4|.|TRBV9
CASSVDRGRDTNEQYF
TGTGCCAGCAGCGTAGATCGCGGGAGGGATACCAATGAGCAGTACTTC
>.|TRBJ2-1|few|TRBV4-2
CASSPRDGRESNEQFF
TGTGCCAGCAGCCCACGGGACGGTAGAGAGTCCAATGAGCAGTTCTTC
>.|TRBJ2-1|.|TRBV6-4
CASSDSPSNEQFF
TGTGCCAGCAGTGACTCTCCCAGCAATGAGCAGTTCTTC
>.|TRBJ1-2|few|TRBV29-1
CSGTRKGAGYTF
TGCAGCGGGACAAGAAAGGGCGCGGGCTACACCTTC
>TRBD1|TRBJ2-1|.|TRBV18
CASSLIGTGGNEQFF
TGTGCCAGCTCACTGATTGGGACAGGGGGCAATGAGCAGTTCTTC
>TRBD2|TRBJ2-5|.|TRBV7-2
CASSLASGSYKQYF
TGTGCCAGCAGCTTGGCTAGCGGTAGCTACAAGCAGTACTTC
>TRBD1|TRBJ2-3|once|TRBV2
CASKGQSTDAQYF
TGTGCCAGCAAGGGACAGAGCACAGATGCGCAGTATTTT
>TRBD2|TRBJ2-7|.|TRBV4-2
CASSQVVAGVDEQYF
TGTGCCAGCAGCCAAGTGGTAGCGGGAGTGGACGAGCAGTACTTC
>TRBD1|TRBJ1-2|.|TRBV7-2
CASSRGQGRWYTF
TGTGCCAGCAGCCGGGGACAGGGACGCTGGTACACCTTC
>TRBD2|TRBJ2-5|.|TRBV7-9
CASSLERGGGETQYF
TGTGCCAGCAGCTTAGAGCGGGGGGGCGGAGAGACCCAGTACTTC
>.|TRBJ1-1|few|TRBV19
CASSRRTTEVNTEAFF
TGTGCCAGTAGTAGACGTACGACGGAGGTGAACACTGAAGCTTTCTTT
>.|TRBJ2-7|.|TRBV6-2/TRBV6-3
CASSYGAPLLEQYF
TGTGCCAGCAGTTACGGAGCCCCCCTTTTGGAGCAGTACTTC
>.|TRBJ1-2|few|TRBV20-1
CSARTDNGYTF
TGCAGTGCTAGAACAGATAATGGCTACACCTTC
>.|TRBJ2-1|.|TRBV20-1
CSASQGRENYNEQFF
TGCAGTGCTAGTCAGGGCAGAGAGAACTACAATGAGCAGTTCTTC
>.|TRBJ2-3|few|TRBV6-4
CASSLLPLMAGYTDTQYF
TGTGCCAGCAGTCTCCTACCTCTAATGGCAGGATACACAGATACGCAGTATTTT
>TRBD2|TRBJ2-1|.|TRBV30
CAWGGLAGGEQFF
TGTGCCTGGGGTGGACTAGCGGGGGGTGAGCAGTTCTTC
>TRBD2|TRBJ2-3|many|TRBV20-1
CSASDPSGSPDTQYF
TGCAGTGCTAGTGATCCTAGCGGGAGCCCAGATACGCAGTATTTT
>TRBD1|TRBJ1-1|.|TRBV7-9
CASSSLDRGREAFF
TGTGCCAGCAGCTCCTTAGACAGGGGGCGTGAAGCTTTCTTT
>TRBD2|TRBJ2-1|once|TRBV3-1
CASRTAGVGYNEQFF
TGTGCCAGCAGAACCGCGGGAGTGGGGTACAATGAGCAGTTCTTC
>.|TRBJ2-6|.|TRBV5-1
CASSLTSGAEANVLTF
TGCGCCAGCAGCTTGACCTCAGGGGCTGAGGCCAACGTCCTGACTTTC
>.|TRBJ2-7|.|TRBV4-2
CASSQPGPPPYEQYF
TGTGCCAGCAGCCAACCGGGACCTCCCCCCTACGAGCAGTACTTC
>.|TRBJ1-1|few|TRBV28
CASSSPLDTNTEAFF
TGTGCCAGCAGTTCGCCCCTGGACACGAACACTGAAGCTTTCTTT
>.|TRBJ2-1|.|TRBV10-3
CAIRPEQNNNEQFF
TGTGCCATCAGACCGGAACAGAATAACAATGAGCAGTTCTTC
>.|TRBJ2-5|.|TRBV28
CASSLSEGVETQYF
TGTGCCAGCAGTTTATCAGAGGGTGTGGAGACCCAGTACTTC
>TRBD2|TRBJ2-3|.|TRBV7-2
CASSYYGSGSRTDTQYF
TGTGCCAGCAGCTACTATGGGAGCGGGAGTCGGACAGATACGCAGTATTTT
>.|TRBJ2-5|few|TRBV4-3
CASSQGQGPQETQYF
TGCGCCAGCAGCCAAGGCCAGGGCCCCCAAGAGACCCAGTACTTC